Below are 15 T cell receptor beta chains sequenced from a single sample in a study of Ad26.COV2.S vaccination and SARS-CoV-2 variants. Treatment here: about 20 received Ad26.COV2.S at low or high dose, single or two shots; about 5 received placebo; per-sample allocation not given. At day 63 after the first vaccine or placebo injection, samples were drawn. Measured with immunoSEQ multiplex PCR; TCRdb has only the in-frame clones, and not every one. The profile shows 440,000 or so clones, about 90% of them singletons. The sequencing here drew on peripheral blood, taken in a trial of Ad26.COV2.S vaccine versus placebo. Receptors were obtained from a person between 18 and 59 years old who received the Ad26.COV2.S COVID-19 vaccine or a placebo.

This rearrangement joins TRBV7-2 to TRBJ2-3, with D perhaps assigned TRBD1 or TRBD2 (5 bases each). Trimming cost V 3 bases and J 6 bases, with 13 bases left between them. CDR1 and CDR2 (germline): SGHTA, FQGNSA. The CDR3 sequence is 14 residues long. The CDR3 DNA sequence: TGTGCCAGCAGCTTGGGCGGGTGGGGCGATACGCAGTATTTT. It translates to CASSLGGWGDTQYF.

The V and J genes are TRBV28 and TRBJ2-5; TRBD1 matches at 9 bases. From germline, CDR1 is MDHEN and CDR2 SYDVKM. V dropped 2 bases and J dropped 2; count of bases not matched to a gene: 15. The CDR3 is 19 residues long. CDR3 nucleotides: TGTGCCAGCAGTTTAGATCAAATCCCCCGGGACAGGGATCAAGAGACCCAGTACTTC. Protein sequence: CASSLDQIPRDRDQETQYF. Filled out from reference TRBV28 and TRBJ2-5, the complete variable domain reads DVKVTQSSRYLVKRTGEKVFLECVQDMDHENMFWYRQDPGLGLRLIYFSYDVKMKEKGDIPEGYSVSREKKERFSLILESASTNQTSMYLCASSLDQIPRDRDQETQYFGPGTRLLVL.

CDR3 protein: CASNRRGGADTQYF. CDR3 coding DNA: TGCGCCAGCAACCGTCGGGGGGGGGCAGATACGCAGTATTTT. J is TRBJ2-3 and V is TRBV4-1; 8 bases match TRBD2. The length of the CDR3 is 14 residues. Trimming at V came to 7 bases and at J to 4 bases, leaving 7 bases not matched to a gene. Germline V gene sequence: CDR1 MGHRA, CDR2 YSYEKL.

This clone was counted only a few times. The chain employs TRBV6-2 or TRBV6-3 and TRBJ2-7; TRBD1 might be the D (6 bases). The CDR3 loop spans 16 amino acids. The ends were cut back, 5 bases at V and 2 bases at J, with 19 bases in the middle. Germline-derived CDR1 and CDR2 are MNHEY and SVGEGT. CDR3 sequence reads: CASSPTGQGKAYEQYF. Written as DNA, the CDR3 is TGTGCCAGCAGTCCCACTGGGCAGGGGAAGGCCTACGAGCAGTACTTC.

The chain is built from TRBV6-2 or TRBV6-3 and TRBJ2-1; TRBD2 aligns across 12 bases. Trimming at V came to 8 bases and at J to 6 bases, leaving 17 bases not matched to a gene. There are 18 residues in the CDR3. The V gene's germline CDR1 is MNHEY and CDR2 SVGEGT. The CDR3 loop reads CASGFSLLAGGLLNEQFF. CDR3 nucleotide sequence: TGTGCCAGCGGTTTTAGTCTCCTAGCGGGGGGGCTCCTCAATGAGCAGTTCTTC.

This clone appeared a few times. The chain links TRBV19 to TRBJ1-5; D not certain. This CDR3 has 12 amino acids. Trimming stripped 4 bases from V and 6 bases from J, with 7 bases between. Germline CDR1 reads LNHDA; CDR2 reads SQIVND (reference sequence). CDR3 amino acids: CASSNPGQPQHF. In DNA form, the CDR3 reads TGTGCCAGTAGTAATCCAGGTCAGCCCCAGCATTTT.

The chain recombines TRBV5-1 with TRBJ2-7, with 9 bases aligning to TRBD1. J gave up 6 bases and V 0 bases, and 7 bases lay outside the gene matches. Germline CDR1 is SGHRS and CDR2 is YFSETQ. This CDR3 comprises 15 residues. The CDR3 DNA reads as TGCGCCAGCAGCTTGGAACCGACAGGGGGAGCCGAGCAGTACTTC. As protein: CASSLEPTGGAEQYF.

This sequence joins TRBV9 and TRBJ2-2; D unresolved. This CDR3 contains 15 residues. Germline V gene lookup returns CDR1 SGDLS and CDR2 YYNGEE. Trimming pared 1 base from V and 1 base from J, leaving 8 bases between. Here the CDR3 reads CASSVFGQNTGELFF. Here the CDR3 DNA reads TGTGCCAGCAGCGTATTTGGCCAGAACACCGGGGAGCTGTTTTTT. Full variable domain (outside the CDR3, taken from reference TRBV9 and TRBJ2-2): DSGVTQTPKHLITATGQRVTLRCSPRSGDLSVYWYQQSLDQGLQFLIQYYNGEERAKGNILERFSAQQFPDLHSELNLSSLELGDSALYFCASSVFGQNTGELFFGEGSRLTVL.

The chain combines TRBV29-1 with TRBJ2-7; 8 positions match TRBD1. The CDR3 consists of 12 residues. Germline V gene data show CDR1 as SQVTM and CDR2 as ANQGSEA. After removal of 6 bases from V and 4 bases from J, the junction contained 5 bases not matched to a gene. The CDR3 region is CSVGQGTYEQYF. The CDR3 bases are TGCAGCGTCGGACAGGGAACATACGAGCAGTACTTC.

The chain links TRBV11-2 to TRBJ2-7, with 12 bases identical to TRBD1. The V gene's germline CDR1 is SGHAT and CDR2 FQNNGV. Losses at the gene ends were 5 bases for V and 4 bases for J; bases not matched to a gene: 6. The CDR3 spans 15 residues. The CDR3 DNA follows: TGTGCCAGCAGCAGGGGACAGGGGGCGATTTACGAGCAGTACTTC. Its translation is CASSRGQGAIYEQYF.

The V and J genes are TRBV19 and TRBJ1-1; D is possibly TRBD1 (5 bases). Germline V lookup: CDR1 LNHDA, CDR2 SQIVND (reference sequence). This CDR3 is 14 amino acids long. Trimming took 6 bases from V and 9 from J, leaving 20 bases between them. The CDR3 loop reads CASSPAREPPKAFF. CDR3 coding DNA: TGTGCCAGTAGCCCCGCCAGGGAGCCTCCCAAAGCTTTCTTT.

Concerning this clone: This CDR3 is also generated by other DNA sequences in the sample. The chain is built from TRBV18 and TRBJ1-5, with D tentatively TRBD1 (5 bases). V was pared by 3 bases and J by 4 bases, with 10 bases between. CDR3 size: 14 residues. CDR1 is KGHSH and CDR2 is LQKENI in the germline V gene. The CDR3 region is CASSPGPRNQPQHF. CDR3 nucleotide sequence: TGTGCCAGCTCACCGGGACCCAGAAATCAGCCCCAGCATTTT.

The chain links TRBV21-1 to TRBJ1-3; TRBD1 is taken as the D call from the table, unchecked against the DNA. TRBV21-1 is a recognized pseudogene. The CDR3 is made up of 15 amino acids. DNA for the CDR3: TGTGCCAGCAGCAAACCTGGCCCAGGCGGAAACACCATATATTTT. Protein product: CASSKPGPGGNTIYF.

The rearrangement uses TRBV29-1 and TRBJ1-5; 10 bases agree with TRBD1. Germline lookup yields CDR1 SQVTM and CDR2 ANQGSEA. The CDR3 consists of 13 residues. With V trimmed by 4 bases and J by 7 bases, 4 bases remained unmatched. The CDR3 is CSVVTGGEQPQHF. The CDR3 DNA reads TGCAGCGTTGTGACAGGGGGCGAACAGCCCCAGCATTTT.

The V and J genes are TRBV5-4 and TRBJ2-3; D is unresolved. The germline V gene encodes CDR1 SGHNT and CDR2 YYREEE (reference sequence). Trimming left V 1 base short and J 5 bases short, with 8 bases between. This CDR3 has 13 residues. The CDR3 sequence is CASSLTPIDTQYF. In DNA form, the CDR3 reads TGTGCCAGCAGCTTGACCCCCATAGATACGCAGTATTTT.